Below, 14 T cell receptor beta chains from the same sample are listed, as sequenced in a study of T cell responses to AZD1222 COVID-19 vaccine. The repertoire was sequenced with immunoSEQ multiplex PCR; TCRdb's copy has only in-frame clones and lacks some. The data contain fewer than 150,000 clones, about 90% of them singletons. The sequenced sample was peripheral blood, obtained 28 days after the second AZD1222 dose. The receptor source for this set is an adult who received the AZD1222 COVID-19 vaccine.

This clone was recorded only once. The chain uses TRBV28 and TRBJ1-2; weak D call: TRBD1 (5 bases). With 3 bases removed from V and 3 bases from J, the gap between germline ends came to 11 bases. Germline CDR1 reads MDHEN; CDR2 reads SYDVKM. The CDR3 contains 14 residues. For the CDR3, the DNA is TGTGCCAGCAGTTTGGGTGGGGCAGACTATGGCTACACCTTC. Translating gives CASSLGGADYGYTF.

This chain joins TRBV28 and TRBJ1-6; D is unresolved. CDR1 is MDHEN and CDR2 is SYDVKM in the germline V gene. V gave up 6 bases and J gave up 7 bases, with 19 bases separating them. The CDR3 runs to 16 residues. CDR3 DNA: TGTGCCAGCAGAAACCCAAACCGGGGTCCCAATTCACCCCTCCACTTT. This sequence encodes CASRNPNRGPNSPLHF.

The chain couples TRBV10-1 to TRBJ1-1; the D gene is possibly TRBD1 (6 bases). The CDR3 sequence is 15 residues long. Germline V gene data show CDR1 as WNHNN and CDR2 as SYGVQD (reference sequence). V was shortened by 0 bases and J by 6 bases, with 14 bases between the two germline ends. CDR3 coding DNA: TGCGCCAGCAGTGAGTCCGGGTTAGGGGGTTCTGAAGCTTTCTTT. This gives the protein CASSESGLGGSEAFF.

This chain connects TRBV7-9 to TRBJ1-3; 9 nucleotides line up with TRBD1. In germline, CDR1 is SEHNR, CDR2 FQNEAQ (reference sequence). The CDR3 has 16 amino acids. V shed 5 bases, J shed 4 bases, and the junction held 9 bases outside the gene matches. This chain's CDR3 is CASSKGQGLSGNTIYF. As DNA, the CDR3 is TGTGCCAGCAGCAAGGGACAGGGACTTTCGGGAAACACCATATATTTT.

This clone was seen just once. The rearrangement links TRBV28 to TRBJ1-1, with 12 bases fitting TRBD1. V gave up 5 bases and J gave up 11 bases; unmatched junction bases: 12. Germline loops: CDR1 MDHEN, CDR2 SYDVKM. This CDR3 spans 15 amino acids. This chain's CDR3 is CASSPLSGTGGWAFF. For the CDR3, the DNA is TGTGCCAGCAGTCCGCTATCCGGGACAGGGGGCTGGGCTTTCTTT.

The chain joins TRBV10-3 to TRBJ2-1, with 10 bases matching TRBD2. Germline V lookup: CDR1 ENHRY, CDR2 SYGVKD. V shed 11 bases, J shed 10 bases, and the junction held 14 bases outside the gene matches. The CDR3 has 14 amino acids. DNA for the CDR3: TGTGCCTCAAAGCGGGAGGGCCACCCTCCCGAGCAGTTCTTC. Translated, it gives CASKREGHPPEQFF.

The CDR3 protein is CASSHPQGSGELFF. As DNA, the CDR3 is TGTGCCAGCAGCCACCCACAGGGGTCCGGGGAGCTGTTTTTT. The chain couples TRBV3-1 (or the pseudogene TRBV3-2) to TRBJ2-2, with 7 bases identical to TRBD1. Unmatched junction bases numbered 4, after V lost 3 bases and J lost 6 bases. This CDR3 spans 14 amino acids. Per the germline V gene, CDR1 is LGHDT and CDR2 is YNNKEL (reference sequence).

V and J are TRBV11-2 and TRBJ2-7; D ambiguous. This CDR3 is built from 14 residues. CDR1 is SGHAT, CDR2 FQNNGV, per germline. The V gene lost 2 bases and the J gene lost 0 bases, with 8 bases spanning the gap. The CDR3 DNA follows: TGTGCCAGCAGCTTACTCGGCTACTCCTACGAGCAGTACTTC. Amino acid sequence: CASSLLGYSYEQYF.

J is TRBJ2-1 and V is TRBV2, with 8 bases matching TRBD2. V trimming: 5 bases; J trimming: 7 bases; junction bases outside the gene matches: 10. The CDR3 runs 15 residues. Germline CDR1 and CDR2: SNHLY and FYNNEI. This CDR3 is CASSLGGTRLNEQFF. The CDR3 DNA follows: TGTGCCAGCAGTCTAGGGGGGACTAGGTTAAATGAGCAGTTCTTC.

This clone was counted a few times. The chain joins TRBV19 to TRBJ2-1; D uncertain. This CDR3 has 12 amino acids. V dropped 3 bases and J dropped 5 bases, with 5 bases sitting between them. CDR1 and CDR2 from the germline V gene are LNHDA and SQIVND (reference sequence). DNA for the CDR3: TGTGCCAGTAGTATTTACAACAATGAGCAGTTCTTC. Residues: CASSIYNNEQFF.

In nucleotides, the CDR3 is TGTGCCAGCAGTGAGAGCTCTGGTTTCAATGAGCAGTTCTTC. Protein sequence: CASSESSGFNEQFF. The chain uses TRBV6-4 and TRBJ2-1, with no clear D. V shed 3 bases and J shed 6 bases, with 12 bases lying between them. The CDR3 is made up of 14 amino acids. The germline V gene has CDR1 MRHNA and CDR2 SNTAGT.

The chain joins TRBV28 to TRBJ2-1, with 7 nucleotides matching TRBD1. V shed 8 bases, J shed 6 bases, and the junction held 10 bases outside the gene matches. Germline-derived CDR1 and CDR2 are MDHEN and SYDVKM. The CDR3 is 14 residues long. This CDR3 is CASRQGQRRNEQFF. Written as DNA, the CDR3 is TGTGCCAGCCGACAGGGCCAACGCCGCAATGAGCAGTTCTTC. Full variable domain (outside the CDR3, taken from reference TRBV28 and TRBJ2-1): DVKVTQSSRYLVKRTGEKVFLECVQDMDHENMFWYRQDPGLGLRLIYFSYDVKMKEKGDIPEGYSVSREKKERFSLILESASTNQTSMYLCASRQGQRRNEQFFGPGTRLTVL.

V gene TRBV18 combines with J gene TRBJ2-3, with D possibly TRBD2 on 5 matching bases. CDR3 size: 14 residues. CDR1 and CDR2 from the germline V gene are KGHSH and LQKENI. Trimming shortened V by 0 bases and J by 7 bases, and 11 bases separated the two germline ends. CDR3 bases: TGTGCCAGCTCACCACCGGGAGCCCTTAATACGCAGTATTTT. Protein product: CASSPPGALNTQYF.

This chain connects TRBV4-1 to TRBJ2-1; possible D gene TRBD2, 6 bases. Germline V gives CDR1 MGHRA, CDR2 YSYEKL. With 4 bases removed from V and 5 bases from J, the gap between germline ends came to 12 bases. The CDR3 totals 14 residues. The CDR3 DNA reads TGCGCCAGCAGCCCCCTAACTAGCAACAATGAGCAGTTCTTC. It is translated as CASSPLTSNNEQFF.